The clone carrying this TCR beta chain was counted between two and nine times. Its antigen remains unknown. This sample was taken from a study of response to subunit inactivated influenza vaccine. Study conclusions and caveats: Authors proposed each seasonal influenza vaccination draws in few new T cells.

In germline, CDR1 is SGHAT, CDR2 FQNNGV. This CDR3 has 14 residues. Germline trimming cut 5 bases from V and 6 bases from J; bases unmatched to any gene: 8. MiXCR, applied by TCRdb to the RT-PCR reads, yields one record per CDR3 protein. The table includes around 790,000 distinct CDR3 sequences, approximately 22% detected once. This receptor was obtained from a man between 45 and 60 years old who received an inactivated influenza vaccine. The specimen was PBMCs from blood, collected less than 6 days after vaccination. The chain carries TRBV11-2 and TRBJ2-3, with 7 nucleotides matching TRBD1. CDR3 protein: CASSQGQNYDTQYF. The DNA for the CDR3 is TGTGCCAGCAGCCAGGGACAGAATTATGATACGCAGTATTTT. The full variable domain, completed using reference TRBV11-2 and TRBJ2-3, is EAGVAQSPRYKIIEKRQSVAFWCNPISGHATLYWYQQILGQGPKLLIQFQNNGVVDDSQLPKDRFSAERLKGVDSTLKIQPAKLEDSAVYLCASSQGQNYDTQYFGPGTRLTVL.